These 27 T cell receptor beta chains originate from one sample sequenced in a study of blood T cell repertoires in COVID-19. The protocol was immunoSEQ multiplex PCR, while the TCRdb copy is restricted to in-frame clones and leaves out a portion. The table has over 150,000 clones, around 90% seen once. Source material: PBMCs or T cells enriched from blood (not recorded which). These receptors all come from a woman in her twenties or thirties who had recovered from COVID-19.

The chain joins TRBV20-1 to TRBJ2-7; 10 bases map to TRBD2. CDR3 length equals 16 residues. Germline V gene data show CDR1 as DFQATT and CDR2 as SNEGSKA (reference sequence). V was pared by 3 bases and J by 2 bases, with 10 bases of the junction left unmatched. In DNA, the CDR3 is TGCAGTGCTAGTCTGTCTAGCGGGGGATTCACCTACGAGCAGTACTTC. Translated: CSASLSSGGFTYEQYF.

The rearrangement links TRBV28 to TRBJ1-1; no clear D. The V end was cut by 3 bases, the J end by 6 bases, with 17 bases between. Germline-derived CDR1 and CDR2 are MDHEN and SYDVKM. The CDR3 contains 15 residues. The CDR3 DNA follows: TGTGCCAGCAGTTTTAAAGACGTAGGACTCCCTGAAGCTTTCTTT. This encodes CASSFKDVGLPEAFF.

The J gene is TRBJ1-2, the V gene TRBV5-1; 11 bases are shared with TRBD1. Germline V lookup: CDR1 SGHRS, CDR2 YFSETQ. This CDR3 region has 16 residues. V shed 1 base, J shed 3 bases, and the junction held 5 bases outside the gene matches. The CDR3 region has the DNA TGCGCCAGCAGCTTGTTGGACAGGGGGCTCGACTATGGCTACACCTTC. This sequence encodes CASSLLDRGLDYGYTF.

CDR3 DNA sequence: TGTGCCAGCAGTAGGGGTTTCGGGACTAGCGGGATAGGTTACGAGCAGTACTTC. The encoded protein is CASSRGFGTSGIGYEQYF. The chain uses TRBV2 and TRBJ2-7, with 13 bases matching TRBD2. Germline V CDR1 and CDR2: SNHLY, FYNNEI. This CDR3 spans 18 amino acids. V lost 5 bases to trimming and J lost 4 bases; unmatched junction nucleotides: 14.

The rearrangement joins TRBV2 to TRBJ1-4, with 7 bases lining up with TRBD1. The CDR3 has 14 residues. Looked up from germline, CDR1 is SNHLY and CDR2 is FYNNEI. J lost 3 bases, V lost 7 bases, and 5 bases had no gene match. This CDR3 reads CASNWDSANEKLFF. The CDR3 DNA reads TGTGCCAGCAACTGGGACAGTGCTAATGAAAAACTGTTTTTT.

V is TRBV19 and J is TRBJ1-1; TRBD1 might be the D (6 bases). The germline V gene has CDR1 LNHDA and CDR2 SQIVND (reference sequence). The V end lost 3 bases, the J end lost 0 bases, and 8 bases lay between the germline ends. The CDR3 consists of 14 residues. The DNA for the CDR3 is TGTGCCAGTAGTATGGGACACCTGAACACTGAAGCTTTCTTT. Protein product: CASSMGHLNTEAFF.

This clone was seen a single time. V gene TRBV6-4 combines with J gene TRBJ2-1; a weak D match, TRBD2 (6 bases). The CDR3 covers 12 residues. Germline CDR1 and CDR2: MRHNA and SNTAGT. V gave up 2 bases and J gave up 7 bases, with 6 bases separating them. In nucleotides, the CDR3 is TGTGCCAGCAGTGACCGGGGGAATGAGCAGTTCTTC. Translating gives CASSDRGNEQFF.

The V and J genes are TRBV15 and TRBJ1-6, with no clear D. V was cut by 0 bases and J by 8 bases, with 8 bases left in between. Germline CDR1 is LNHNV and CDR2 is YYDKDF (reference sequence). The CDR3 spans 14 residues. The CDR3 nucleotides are TGTGCCACCAGCAGAGATTTAGCGGATTCACCCCTCCACTTT. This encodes CATSRDLADSPLHF.

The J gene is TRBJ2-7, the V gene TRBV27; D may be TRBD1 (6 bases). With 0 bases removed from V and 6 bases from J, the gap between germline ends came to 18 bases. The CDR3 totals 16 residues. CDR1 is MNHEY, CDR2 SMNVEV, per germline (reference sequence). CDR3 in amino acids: CASSLSIEGVGFEQYF. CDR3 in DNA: TGTGCCAGCAGTTTATCGATTGAGGGGGTTGGGTTCGAGCAGTACTTC.

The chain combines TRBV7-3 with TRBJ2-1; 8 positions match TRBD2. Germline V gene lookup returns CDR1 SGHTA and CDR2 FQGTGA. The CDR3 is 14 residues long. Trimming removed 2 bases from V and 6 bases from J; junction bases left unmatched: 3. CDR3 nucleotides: TGTGCCAGCAGCTTAGCGGGAGGAAGCAATGAGCAGTTCTTC. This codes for CASSLAGGSNEQFF. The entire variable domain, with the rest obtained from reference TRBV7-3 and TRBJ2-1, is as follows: GAGVSQTPSNKVTEKGKYVELRCDPISGHTALYWYRQSLGQGPEFLIYFQGTGAADDSGLPNDRFFAVRPEGSVSTLKIQRTERGDSAVYLCASSLAGGSNEQFFGPGTRLTVL.

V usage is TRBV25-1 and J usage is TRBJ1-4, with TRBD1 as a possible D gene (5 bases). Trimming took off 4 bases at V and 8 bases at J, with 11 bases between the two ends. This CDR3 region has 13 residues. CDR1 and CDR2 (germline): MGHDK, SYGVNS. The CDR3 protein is CASSVRGWEKLFF. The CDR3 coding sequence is TGTGCCAGCAGTGTACGGGGGTGGGAAAAACTGTTTTTT.

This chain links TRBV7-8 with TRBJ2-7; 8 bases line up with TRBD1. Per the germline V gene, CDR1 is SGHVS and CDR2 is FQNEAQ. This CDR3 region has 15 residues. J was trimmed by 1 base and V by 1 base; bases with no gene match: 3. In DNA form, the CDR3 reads TGTGCCAGCAGCTTAGGGGGACAGGAATCCTACGAGCAGTACTTC. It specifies CASSLGGQESYEQYF.

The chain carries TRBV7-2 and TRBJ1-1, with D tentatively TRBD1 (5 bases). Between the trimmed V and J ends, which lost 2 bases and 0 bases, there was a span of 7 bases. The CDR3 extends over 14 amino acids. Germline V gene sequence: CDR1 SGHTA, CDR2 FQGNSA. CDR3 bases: TGTGCCAGCAGCTTAAACAGGATGAACACTGAAGCTTTCTTT. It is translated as CASSLNRMNTEAFF.

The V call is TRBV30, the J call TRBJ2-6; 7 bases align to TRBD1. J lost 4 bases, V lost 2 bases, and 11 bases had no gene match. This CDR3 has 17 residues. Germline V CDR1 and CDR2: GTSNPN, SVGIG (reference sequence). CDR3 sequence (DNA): TGTGCCTGGAGTTTACAGGGGCGCGGTCTGGGGGCCAACGTCCTGACTTTC. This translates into CAWSLQGRGLGANVLTF.

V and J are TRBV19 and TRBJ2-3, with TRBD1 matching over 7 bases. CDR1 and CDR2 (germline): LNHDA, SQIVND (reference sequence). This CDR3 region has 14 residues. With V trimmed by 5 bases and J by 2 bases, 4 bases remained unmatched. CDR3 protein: CASSADRITDTQYF. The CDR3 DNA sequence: TGTGCCAGTAGTGCGGACAGGATCACAGATACGCAGTATTTT.

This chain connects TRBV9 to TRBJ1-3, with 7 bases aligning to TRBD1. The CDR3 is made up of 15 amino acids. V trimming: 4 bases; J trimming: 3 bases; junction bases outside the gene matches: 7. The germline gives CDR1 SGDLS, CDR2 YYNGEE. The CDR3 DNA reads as TGTGCCAGCAGCCCGGGAGGGGGCAGTGGAAACACCATATATTTT. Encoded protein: CASSPGGGSGNTIYF. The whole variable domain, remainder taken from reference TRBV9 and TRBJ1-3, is DSGVTQTPKHLITATGQRVTLRCSPRSGDLSVYWYQQSLDQGLQFLIQYYNGEERAKGNILERFSAQQFPDLHSELNLSSLELGDSALYFCASSPGGGSGNTIYFGEGSWLTVV.

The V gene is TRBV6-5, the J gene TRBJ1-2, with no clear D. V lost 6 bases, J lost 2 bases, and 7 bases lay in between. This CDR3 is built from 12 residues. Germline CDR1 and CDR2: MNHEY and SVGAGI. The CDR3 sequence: CASRWANYGYTF. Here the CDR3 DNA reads TGTGCCAGCAGGTGGGCAAACTATGGCTACACCTTC.

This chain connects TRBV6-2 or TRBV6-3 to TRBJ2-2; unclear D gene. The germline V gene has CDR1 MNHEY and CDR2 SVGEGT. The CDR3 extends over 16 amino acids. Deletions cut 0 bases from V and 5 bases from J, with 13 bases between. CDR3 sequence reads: CASSYSPKATTGELFF. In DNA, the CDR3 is TGTGCCAGCAGTTACTCACCGAAAGCAACGACCGGGGAGCTGTTTTTT.

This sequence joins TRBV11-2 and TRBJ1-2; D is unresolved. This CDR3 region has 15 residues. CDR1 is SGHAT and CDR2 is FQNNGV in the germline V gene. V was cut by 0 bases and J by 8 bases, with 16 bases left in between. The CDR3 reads CASSLEASGTRGYTF. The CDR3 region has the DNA TGTGCCAGCAGCTTAGAGGCGAGTGGTACTAGGGGCTACACCTTC.

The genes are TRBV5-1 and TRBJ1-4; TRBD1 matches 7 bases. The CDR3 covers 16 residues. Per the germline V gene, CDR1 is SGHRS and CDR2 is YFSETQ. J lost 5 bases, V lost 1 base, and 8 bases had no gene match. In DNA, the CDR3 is TGCGCCAGCAGCTTGACAGGGGTTTGGGCAAATGAAAAACTGTTTTTT. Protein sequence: CASSLTGVWANEKLFF.

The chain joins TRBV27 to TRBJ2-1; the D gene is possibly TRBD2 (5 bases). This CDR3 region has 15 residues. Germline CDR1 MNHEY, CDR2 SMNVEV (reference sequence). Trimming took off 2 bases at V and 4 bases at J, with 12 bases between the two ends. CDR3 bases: TGTGCCAGCAGTTTAGGGAGTCAGGATTACAATGAGCAGTTCTTC. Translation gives CASSLGSQDYNEQFF.

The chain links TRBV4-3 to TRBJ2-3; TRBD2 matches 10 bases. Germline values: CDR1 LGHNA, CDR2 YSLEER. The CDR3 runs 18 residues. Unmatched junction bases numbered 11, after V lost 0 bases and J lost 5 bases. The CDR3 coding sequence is TGCGCCAGCAGCCAAGAGTGGAGCGGGGGGGCCAACGTAGATACGCAGTATTTT. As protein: CASSQEWSGGANVDTQYF.

Written as DNA, the CDR3 is TGTGCCAGCAGTCAGGGTCCGTCCGGGAACTATGGCTACACCTTC. It encodes CASSQGPSGNYGYTF. The chain joins TRBV6-5 to TRBJ1-2; weak D call: TRBD1 (5 bases). The CDR3 consists of 15 residues. V lost 5 bases, J lost 2 bases, and 15 bases lay in between. CDR1 and CDR2 (germline): MNHEY, SVGAGI.

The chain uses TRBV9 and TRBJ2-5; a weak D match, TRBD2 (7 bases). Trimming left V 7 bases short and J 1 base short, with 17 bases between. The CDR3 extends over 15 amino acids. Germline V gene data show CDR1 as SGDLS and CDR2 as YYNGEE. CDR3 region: CASGPTRGGQETQYF. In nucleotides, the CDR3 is TGTGCCAGCGGGCCGACTAGGGGGGGCCAAGAGACCCAGTACTTC.

In nucleotides, the CDR3 is TGTGCCAGCAGCTTAAACACCGGGACAATGTACGAGCAGTACTTC. Amino acids: CASSLNTGTMYEQYF. This rearrangement joins TRBV7-8 to TRBJ2-7; D possibly corresponds to TRBD1 (6 bases). From germline, CDR1 is SGHVS and CDR2 FQNEAQ. This CDR3 contains 15 residues. Trimming removed 2 bases from V and 4 bases from J, with 15 bases in between.

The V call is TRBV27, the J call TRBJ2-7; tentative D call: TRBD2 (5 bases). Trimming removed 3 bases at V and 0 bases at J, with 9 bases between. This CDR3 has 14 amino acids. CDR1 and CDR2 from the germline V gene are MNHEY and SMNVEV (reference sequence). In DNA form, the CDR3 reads TGTGCCAGCAGTTTTCAGCGGAGCTCCTACGAGCAGTACTTC. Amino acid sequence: CASSFQRSSYEQYF.

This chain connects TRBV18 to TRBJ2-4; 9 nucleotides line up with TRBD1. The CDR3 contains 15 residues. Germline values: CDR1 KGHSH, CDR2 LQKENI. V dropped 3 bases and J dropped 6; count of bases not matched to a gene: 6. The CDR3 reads CASSPTPTGGNIQYF. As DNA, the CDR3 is TGTGCCAGCTCACCCACACCGACAGGGGGAAACATTCAGTACTTC.